Listed below are T cell receptor beta chains from one sample, sequenced in a study of shared clonotypes between healthy human individuals. Libraries were prepared by immunoSEQ multiplex PCR; TCRdb keeps only in-frame clonotypes and omits some of them. The sample carries roughly 2.6 million clones, approximately 92% recorded once. The sample comprised naive CD4+ T cells sorted from blood. These receptors were taken from a young man in good health. Each CDR3 is given with its conserved first and last residue. The D gene is left open where the match is weak. For some rows the clone size is stated as once, few or many, or as a class when expanded; others skip it.

cdr3_aa cdr3_nt d_call j_call v_call clone_size
CASSLDRVTQPQHF TGTGCCAGCAGCCTGGACAGGGTAACTCAGCCCCAGCATTTT TRBD1 TRBJ1-5 TRBV7-2 -
CSAVLLGQVHF TGCAGTGCTGTCCTGCTCGGACAAGTCCACTTT - TRBJ1-6 TRBV20-1 -
CAISESSTSGAGELFF TGTGCCATCAGTGAGTCTTCGACTAGCGGGGCTGGGGAGCTGTTTTTT TRBD2 TRBJ2-2 TRBV10-3 -
CASSSIPTGPQAGANVLTF TGTGCCAGCAGCTCAATCCCTACCGGGCCCCAGGCTGGGGCCAACGTCCTGACTTTC - TRBJ2-6 TRBV7-2 -
CASMEQGMNTEAFF TGTGCCAGTATGGAGCAGGGGATGAACACTGAAGCTTTCTTT - TRBJ1-1 TRBV19 -
CASRATYNEQFF TGTGCCAGCAGGGCGACTTACAATGAGCAGTTCTTC - TRBJ2-1 TRBV7-2 once
CASSLPPPANYGYTF TGTGCCAGCAGTCTCCCTCCGCCAGCTAACTATGGCTACACCTTC - TRBJ1-2 TRBV11-3 once
CASSYLRGPPNEQFF TGTGCCAGCAGTTACCTCCGAGGTCCCCCCAATGAGCAGTTCTTC - TRBJ2-1 TRBV6-6 -
CSVEDQRGVGAEAFF TGCAGCGTTGAAGATCAGAGGGGTGTGGGCGCTGAAGCTTTCTTT - TRBJ1-1 TRBV29-1 -
CASSFRATYNEQFF TGTGCCAGCAGCTTTAGGGCCACCTACAATGAGCAGTTCTTC - TRBJ2-1 TRBV7-2 once
CASSFSRSTEAFF TGTGCCAGCAGCTTTTCCAGGAGCACTGAAGCTTTCTTT - TRBJ1-1 TRBV5-4 -
CASTIDRDWHEQYF TGTGCCAGCACCATCGACAGGGATTGGCACGAGCAGTACTTC TRBD1 TRBJ2-7 TRBV7-9 -
CAWSRQGNEQYF TGTGCCTGGAGTAGACAAGGGAACGAGCAGTACTTC - TRBJ2-7 TRBV30 -
CASSLGQDSYEQYF TGTGCCAGCAGCCTGGGACAGGACTCCTACGAGCAGTACTTC TRBD1 TRBJ2-7 TRBV5-4 -
CASSQSRRPNQPQHF TGCGCCAGCAGTCAATCCCGGCGGCCAAATCAGCCCCAGCATTTT - TRBJ1-5 TRBV23-1 -
CASSLYHGPGELFF TGTGCCAGCAGCTTATACCATGGACCGGGGGAGCTGTTTTTT - TRBJ2-2 TRBV7-6 -
CASSQTGRSTDTQYF TGTGCCAGCAGCCAGACAGGTAGAAGCACAGATACGCAGTATTTT - TRBJ2-3 TRBV5-4 -
CASSLVKLTRDGSYNEQFF TGTGCCAGCAGCTTAGTAAAGCTGACTAGGGACGGCTCCTACAATGAGCAGTTCTTC - TRBJ2-1 TRBV7-2 -
CASSLDFSYEQYF TGTGCCAGCAGCTTAGATTTTTCCTACGAGCAGTACTTC - TRBJ2-7 TRBV7-2 -
CASTEMKVSEKLFF TGTGCCAGCACCGAGATGAAGGTTTCGGAAAAACTGTTTTTT - TRBJ1-4 TRBV2 -
CASRNRDRSNSPLHF TGTGCCAGCAGAAACCGGGACAGATCTAATTCACCCCTCCACTTT TRBD1 TRBJ1-6 TRBV6-6 -
CASSLSPPQGVYGYTF TGTGCCAGCAGCTTATCCCCCCCACAGGGGGTCTATGGCTACACCTTC TRBD1 TRBJ1-2 TRBV7-9 -
CASSFGDPSNQPQHF TGTGCCAGCAGCTTTGGGGATCCGAGCAATCAGCCCCAGCATTTT - TRBJ1-5 TRBV7-9 -
CATSRETDTTDGYTF TGTGCCACCAGCAGAGAGACAGATACTACTGACGGCTACACCTTC - TRBJ1-2 TRBV15 -
CASSPTEYEQYF TGTGCCAGCTCACCAACAGAGTACGAGCAGTACTTC - TRBJ2-7 TRBV18 -
CAWSVRAGINSPLHF TGTGCCTGGAGTGTTCGGGCAGGGATTAATTCACCCCTCCACTTT - TRBJ1-6 TRBV30 -
CASSQDLTGPWNEQFF TGCGCCAGCAGCCAAGATCTGACGGGCCCGTGGAATGAGCAGTTCTTC - TRBJ2-1 TRBV4-3 -
CASSSGSLAGEGRNEQFF TGCGCCAGCAGCTCCGGATCCTTAGCGGGGGAGGGTCGGAATGAGCAGTTCTTC TRBD2 TRBJ2-1 TRBV5-1 -
CASRNGASSGANVLTF TGTGCCAGCAGGAACGGGGCCAGTTCTGGGGCCAACGTCCTGACTTTC - TRBJ2-6 TRBV2 -
CASRGEGNEKLFF TGTGCCAGCCGGGGGGAAGGGAATGAAAAACTGTTTTTT - TRBJ1-4 TRBV28 -
CSVRQSGTAYGYTF TGCAGCGTCCGACAATCCGGGACAGCCTATGGCTACACCTTC TRBD1 TRBJ1-2 TRBV29-1 -
CASSVVPSGVTGELFF TGTGCCAGCAGCGTAGTTCCTAGCGGAGTCACCGGGGAGCTGTTTTTT TRBD2 TRBJ2-2 TRBV9 -
CASSRDRSTDTQYF TGTGCCAGTAGTAGAGACAGGTCCACAGATACGCAGTATTTT - TRBJ2-3 TRBV19 -
CASSLDSQHIQYF TGTGCCAGCAGCTTAGACAGTCAGCACATTCAGTACTTC - TRBJ2-4 TRBV11-2 -
CAWTSGGEQKLFF TGTGCCTGGACATCAGGGGGAGAGCAAAAACTGTTTTTT TRBD1 TRBJ1-4 TRBV30 -
CASSKSSTWEYGYTF TGTGCCAGCTCAAAAAGCAGTACCTGGGAGTATGGCTACACCTTC - TRBJ1-2 TRBV18 -
CASSLGGSPRTYEQYF TGTGCCAGCAGCTTGGGGGGTTCACCTCGTACCTACGAGCAGTACTTC - TRBJ2-7 TRBV5-6 -
CASSPGTLYVVGELFF TGTGCCAGCAGCCCCGGGACCCTCTATGTGGTCGGGGAGCTGTTTTTT - TRBJ2-2 TRBV7-2 -
CASSYSTSGNTIYF TGTGCCAGCAGTTACTCAACCTCTGGAAACACCATATATTTT - TRBJ1-3 TRBV6-6 -
CASSLNGGAWETQYF TGTGCCAGCAGCTTGAACGGGGGGGCCTGGGAGACCCAGTACTTC TRBD2 TRBJ2-5 TRBV5-6 once
CASGREGGYTF TGTGCCAGCGGCAGGGAGGGCGGCTACACCTTC - TRBJ1-2 TRBV6-5 once
CASRDSNTGELFF TGTGCCAGCAGAGATTCGAACACCGGGGAGCTGTTTTTT - TRBJ2-2 TRBV2 -
CATASSGWNTGELFF TGTGCCACCGCATCGAGCGGGTGGAACACCGGGGAGCTGTTTTTT - TRBJ2-2 TRBV2 -
CASPRDYGYTF TGTGCCAGCCCCCGGGACTATGGCTACACCTTC - TRBJ1-2 TRBV28 -
CASSLGPGQSGNEQFF TGTGCCAGCAGCTTAGGGCCCGGGCAATCGGGGAATGAGCAGTTCTTC - TRBJ2-1 TRBV11-1 -
CAWRQTTPGNVRGYTF TGTGCCTGGAGGCAAACTACCCCAGGGAACGTGAGGGGCTACACCTTC - TRBJ1-2 TRBV30 -
CASSLPRTSGGSQETQYF TGCGCCAGCAGCCTTCCTAGGACTAGCGGGGGATCCCAAGAGACCCAGTACTTC TRBD2 TRBJ2-5 TRBV5-1 -
CATQGANYGYTF TGTGCCACCCAGGGGGCTAACTATGGCTACACCTTC TRBD1 TRBJ1-2 TRBV6-6 -
CASSFDTKSGNTIYF TGTGCCAGCAGTTTTGATACAAAGTCTGGAAACACCATATATTTT - TRBJ1-3 TRBV2 -
CASGDRRNQPQHF TGTGCCAGTGGAGACAGGAGAAATCAGCCCCAGCATTTT - TRBJ1-5 TRBV19 -
CASSQIGTSTSYEQYF TGCGCCAGCAGCCAGATCGGGACCTCTACCTCCTACGAGCAGTACTTC - TRBJ2-7 TRBV4-1 -
CAISESSTSAYEQYF TGTGCCATCAGTGAGTCTTCCACGTCCGCCTACGAGCAGTACTTC - TRBJ2-7 TRBV10-3 -
CASSLAAGGTDTQYF TGTGCCAGCAGCCTGGCGGCGGGAGGCACAGATACGCAGTATTTT TRBD2 TRBJ2-3 TRBV13 -